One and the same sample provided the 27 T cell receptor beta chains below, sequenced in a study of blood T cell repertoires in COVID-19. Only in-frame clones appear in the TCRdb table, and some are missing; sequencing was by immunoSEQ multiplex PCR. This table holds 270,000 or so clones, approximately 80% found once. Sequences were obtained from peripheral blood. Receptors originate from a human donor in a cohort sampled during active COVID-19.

Written as DNA, the CDR3 is TGCGCCAGCAAGGACAGTCTCACAGATACGCAGTATTTT. Protein sequence: CASKDSLTDTQYF. The chain uses TRBV5-1 and TRBJ2-3; possible D gene TRBD1, 6 bases. The germline CDR1 and CDR2 sequences are SGHRS and YFSETQ. The CDR3 contains 13 residues. Trimming took off 6 bases at V and 2 bases at J, with 10 bases between the two ends.

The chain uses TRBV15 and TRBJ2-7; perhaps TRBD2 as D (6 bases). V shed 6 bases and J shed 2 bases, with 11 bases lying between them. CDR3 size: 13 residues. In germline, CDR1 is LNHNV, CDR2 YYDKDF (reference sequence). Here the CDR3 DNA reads TGTGCCACCAGTCCGGAGGGGCCCTACGAGCAGTACTTC. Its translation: CATSPEGPYEQYF.

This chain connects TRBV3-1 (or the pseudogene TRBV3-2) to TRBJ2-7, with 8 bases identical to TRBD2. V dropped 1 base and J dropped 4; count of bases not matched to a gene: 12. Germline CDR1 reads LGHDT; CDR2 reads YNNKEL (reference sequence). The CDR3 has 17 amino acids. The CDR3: CASSQAPWVAGSYEQYF. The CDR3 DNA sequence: TGTGCCAGCAGCCAAGCCCCTTGGGTAGCGGGATCTTACGAGCAGTACTTC.

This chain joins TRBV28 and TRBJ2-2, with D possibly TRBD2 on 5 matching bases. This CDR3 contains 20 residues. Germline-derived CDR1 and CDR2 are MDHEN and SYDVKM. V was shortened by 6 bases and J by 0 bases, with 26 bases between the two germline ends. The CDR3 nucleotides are TGTGCCAGCAGCCCTCGGGGTAGACGTGAGGAGTACGCGAACACCGGGGAGCTGTTTTTT. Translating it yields CASSPRGRREEYANTGELFF. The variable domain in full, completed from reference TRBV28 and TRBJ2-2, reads DVKVTQSSRYLVKRTGEKVFLECVQDMDHENMFWYRQDPGLGLRLIYFSYDVKMKEKGDIPEGYSVSREKKERFSLILESASTNQTSMYLCASSPRGRREEYANTGELFFGEGSRLTVL.

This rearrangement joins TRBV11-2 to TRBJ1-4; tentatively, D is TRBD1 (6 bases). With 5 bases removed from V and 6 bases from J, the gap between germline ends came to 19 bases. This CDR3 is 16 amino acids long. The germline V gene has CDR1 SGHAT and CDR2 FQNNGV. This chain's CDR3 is CASSPSQGLKDEKLFF. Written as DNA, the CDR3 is TGTGCCAGCAGCCCCTCCCAGGGGTTGAAGGATGAAAAACTGTTTTTT.

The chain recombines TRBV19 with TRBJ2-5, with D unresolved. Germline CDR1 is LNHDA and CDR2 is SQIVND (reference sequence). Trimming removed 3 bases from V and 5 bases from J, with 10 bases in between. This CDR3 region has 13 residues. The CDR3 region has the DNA TGTGCCAGTAGTATTTGGCAGAGGGAGACCCAGTACTTC. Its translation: CASSIWQRETQYF.

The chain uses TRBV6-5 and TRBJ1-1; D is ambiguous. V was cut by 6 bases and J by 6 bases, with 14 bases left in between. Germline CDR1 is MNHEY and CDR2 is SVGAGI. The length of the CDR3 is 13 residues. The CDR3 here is CASRPSGVPEAFF. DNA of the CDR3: TGTGCCAGCAGACCGAGCGGGGTTCCTGAAGCTTTCTTT.

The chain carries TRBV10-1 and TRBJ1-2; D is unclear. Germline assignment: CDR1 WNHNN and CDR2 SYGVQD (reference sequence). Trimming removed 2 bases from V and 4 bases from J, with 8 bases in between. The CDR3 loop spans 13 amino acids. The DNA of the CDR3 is TGCGCCAGCAGTGAGGCGGGCCTCTATGGCTACACCTTC. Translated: CASSEAGLYGYTF.

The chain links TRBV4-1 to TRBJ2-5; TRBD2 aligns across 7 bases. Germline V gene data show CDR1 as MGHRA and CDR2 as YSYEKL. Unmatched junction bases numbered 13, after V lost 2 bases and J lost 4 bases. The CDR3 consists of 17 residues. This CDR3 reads CASSQFGGSGGSETQYF. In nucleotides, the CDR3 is TGCGCCAGCAGCCAATTCGGCGGGAGCGGAGGATCAGAGACCCAGTACTTC.

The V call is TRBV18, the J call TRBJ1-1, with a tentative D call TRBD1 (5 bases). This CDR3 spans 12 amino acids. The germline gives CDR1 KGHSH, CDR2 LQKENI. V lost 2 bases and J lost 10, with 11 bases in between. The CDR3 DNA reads TGTGCCAGCTCACCAGACAGAACGGGAGCTTTCTTT. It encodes CASSPDRTGAFF.

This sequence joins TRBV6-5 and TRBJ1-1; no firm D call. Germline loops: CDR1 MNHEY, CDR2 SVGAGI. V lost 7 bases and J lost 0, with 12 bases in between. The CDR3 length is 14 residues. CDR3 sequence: CASTNGPMNTEAFF. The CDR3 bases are TGTGCCAGCACCAACGGTCCTATGAACACTGAAGCTTTCTTT.

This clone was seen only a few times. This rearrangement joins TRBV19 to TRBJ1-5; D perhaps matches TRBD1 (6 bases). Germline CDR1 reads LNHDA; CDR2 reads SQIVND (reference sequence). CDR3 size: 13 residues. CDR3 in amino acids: CALGGGSNQPQHF. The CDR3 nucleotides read TGTGCACTCGGGGGGGGCTCCAATCAGCCCCAGCATTTT.

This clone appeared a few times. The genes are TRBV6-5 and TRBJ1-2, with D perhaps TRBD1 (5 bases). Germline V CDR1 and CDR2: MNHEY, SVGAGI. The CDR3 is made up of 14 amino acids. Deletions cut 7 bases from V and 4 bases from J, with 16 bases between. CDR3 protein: CASKWPSGSYGYTF. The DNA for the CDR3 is TGTGCCAGCAAGTGGCCTTCAGGGTCCTATGGCTACACCTTC.

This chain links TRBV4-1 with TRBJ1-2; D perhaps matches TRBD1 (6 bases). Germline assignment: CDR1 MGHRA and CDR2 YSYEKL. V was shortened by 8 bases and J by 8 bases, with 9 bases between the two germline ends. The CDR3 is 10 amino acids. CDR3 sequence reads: CASSGVGYTF. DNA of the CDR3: TGCGCCAGCTCAGGGGTCGGCTACACCTTC.

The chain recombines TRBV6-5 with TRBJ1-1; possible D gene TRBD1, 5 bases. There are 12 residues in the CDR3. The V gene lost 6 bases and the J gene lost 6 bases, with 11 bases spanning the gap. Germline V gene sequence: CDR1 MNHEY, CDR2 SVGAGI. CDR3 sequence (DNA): TGTGCCAGCAGCCAGGGATACGCTGAAGCTTTCTTT. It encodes CASSQGYAEAFF.

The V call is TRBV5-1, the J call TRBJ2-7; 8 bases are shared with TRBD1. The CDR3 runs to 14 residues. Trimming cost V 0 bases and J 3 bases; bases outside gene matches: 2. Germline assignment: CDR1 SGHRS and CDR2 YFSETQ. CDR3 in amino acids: CASSLADRGYEQYF. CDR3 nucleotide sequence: TGCGCCAGCAGCTTGGCCGACAGGGGCTACGAGCAGTACTTC. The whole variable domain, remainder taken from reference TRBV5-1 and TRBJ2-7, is KAGVTQTPRYLIKTRGQQVTLSCSPISGHRSVSWYQQTPGQGLQFLFEYFSETQRNKGNFPGRFSGRQFSNSRSEMNVSTLELGDSALYLCASSLADRGYEQYFGPGTRLTVT.

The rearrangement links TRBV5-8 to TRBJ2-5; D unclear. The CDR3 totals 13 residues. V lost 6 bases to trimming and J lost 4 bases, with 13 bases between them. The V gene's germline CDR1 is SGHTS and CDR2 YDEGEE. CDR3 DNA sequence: TGTGCCAGCACCACCCGGTCCGCAGAGACCCAGTACTTC. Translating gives CASTTRSAETQYF.

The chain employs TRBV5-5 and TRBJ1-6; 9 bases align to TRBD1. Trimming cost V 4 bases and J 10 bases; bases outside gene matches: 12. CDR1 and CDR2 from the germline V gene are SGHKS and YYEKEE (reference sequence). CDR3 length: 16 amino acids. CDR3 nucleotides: TGTGCCAGCAGCGCCGACCCGGGACAGGGTCACTCACCCCTCCACTTT. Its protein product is CASSADPGQGHSPLHF.

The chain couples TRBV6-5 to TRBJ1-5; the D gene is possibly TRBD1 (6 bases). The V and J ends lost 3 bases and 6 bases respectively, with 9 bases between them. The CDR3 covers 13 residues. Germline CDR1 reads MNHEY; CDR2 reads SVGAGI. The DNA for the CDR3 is TGTGCCAGCAGTTATCAACAGGGTCAGCCCCAGCATTTT. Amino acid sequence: CASSYQQGQPQHF.

CDR3 in DNA: TGCAGCGTTTTTGGGGCTAGCGGGGCCTACGAGCAGTACTTC. Its protein product is CSVFGASGAYEQYF. The genes are TRBV29-1 and TRBJ2-7, with 9 bases that match TRBD2. The J segment lost 2 bases and the V segment lost 5 bases, leaving 7 bases of the junction unmatched. The CDR3 length is 14 residues. Germline values: CDR1 SQVTM, CDR2 ANQGSEA.

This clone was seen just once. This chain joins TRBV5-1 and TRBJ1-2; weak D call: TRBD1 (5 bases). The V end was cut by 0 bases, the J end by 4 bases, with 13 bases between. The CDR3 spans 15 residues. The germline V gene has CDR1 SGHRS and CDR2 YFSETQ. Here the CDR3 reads CASSLAQGLLYGYTF. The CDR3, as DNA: TGCGCCAGCAGCTTGGCCCAGGGTCTCCTCTATGGCTACACCTTC.

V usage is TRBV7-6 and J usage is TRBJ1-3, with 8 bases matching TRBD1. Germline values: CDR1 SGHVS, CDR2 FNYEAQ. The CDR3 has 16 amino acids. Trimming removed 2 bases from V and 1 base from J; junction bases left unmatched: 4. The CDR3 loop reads CASSLTWTGSGNTIYF. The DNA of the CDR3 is TGTGCCAGCAGCTTAACCTGGACAGGGTCTGGAAACACCATATATTTT.

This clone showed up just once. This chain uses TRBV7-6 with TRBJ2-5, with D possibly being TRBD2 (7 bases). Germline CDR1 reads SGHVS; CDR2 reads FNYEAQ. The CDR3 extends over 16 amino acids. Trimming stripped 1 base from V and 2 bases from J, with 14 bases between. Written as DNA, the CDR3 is TGTGCCAGCAGCTTAGGAGCGGGACACCAACAAGAGACCCAGTACTTC. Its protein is CASSLGAGHQQETQYF.

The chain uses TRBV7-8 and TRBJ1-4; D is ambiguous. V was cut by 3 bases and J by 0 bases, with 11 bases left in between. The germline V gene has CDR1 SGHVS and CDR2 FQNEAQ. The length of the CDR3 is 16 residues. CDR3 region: CASSFQSRATNEKLFF. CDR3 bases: TGTGCCAGCAGCTTCCAGTCCCGGGCAACTAATGAAAAACTGTTTTTT.

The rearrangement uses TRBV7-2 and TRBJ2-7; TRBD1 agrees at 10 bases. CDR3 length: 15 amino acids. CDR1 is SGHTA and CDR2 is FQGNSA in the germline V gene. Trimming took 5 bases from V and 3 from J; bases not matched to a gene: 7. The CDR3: CASSGFRTGGYEQYF. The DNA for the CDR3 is TGTGCCAGCAGCGGTTTCCGGACAGGGGGCTACGAGCAGTACTTC.

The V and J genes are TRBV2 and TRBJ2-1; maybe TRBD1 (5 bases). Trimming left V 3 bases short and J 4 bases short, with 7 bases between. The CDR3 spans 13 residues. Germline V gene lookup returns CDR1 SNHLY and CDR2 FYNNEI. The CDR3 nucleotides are TGTGCCAGCAGTGACGACAGTTACAATGAGCAGTTCTTC. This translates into CASSDDSYNEQFF.

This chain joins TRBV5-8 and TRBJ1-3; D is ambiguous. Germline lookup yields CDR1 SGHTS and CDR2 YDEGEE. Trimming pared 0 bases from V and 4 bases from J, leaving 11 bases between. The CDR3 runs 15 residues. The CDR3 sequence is CASSLGHFRGNTIYF. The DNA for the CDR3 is TGTGCCAGCAGCTTGGGACATTTCAGGGGAAACACCATATATTTT. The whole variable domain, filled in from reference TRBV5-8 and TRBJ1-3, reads EAGVTQSPTHLIKTRGQQATLRCSPISGHTSVYWYQQALGLGLQFLLWYDEGEERNRGNFPPRFSGRQFPNYSSELNVNALELEDSALYLCASSLGHFRGNTIYFGEGSWLTVV.